Listed here is a single TCR beta chain. Losses at the gene ends were 1 base for V and 4 bases for J; bases not matched to a gene: 11. The V gene's germline CDR1 is LGHDT and CDR2 YNNKEL (reference sequence). This CDR3 spans 18 amino acids. The age range of participants was about 18 to 95 years, with residence in more than 20 US areas. This sample is drawn from a study of blood T cell repertoires in COVID-19. Original data processing: For nucleated cells, counts were estimated from reference gene primer amplification. Produced via immunoSEQ multiplex PCR; TCRdb's table is partial and in-frame only. The V and J calls and clone size were taken over from that table, and D and trimming were inferred from the DNA. Of about 430,000 clones in the sample, roughly nine tenths were seen once.

The TCR sequence derives from a man aged 30-40 years who had recovered from COVID-19. J is TRBJ2-3 and V is TRBV3-1 (or the pseudogene TRBV3-2), with 10 bases matching TRBD2. Material for sequencing was PBMCs or T cells enriched from blood (not recorded which). The CDR3 coding sequence is TGTGCCAGCAGCCAAGTTTCCCTAGCGGGAGAGGGCTCAGATACGCAGTATTTT. This encodes CASSQVSLAGEGSDTQYF.